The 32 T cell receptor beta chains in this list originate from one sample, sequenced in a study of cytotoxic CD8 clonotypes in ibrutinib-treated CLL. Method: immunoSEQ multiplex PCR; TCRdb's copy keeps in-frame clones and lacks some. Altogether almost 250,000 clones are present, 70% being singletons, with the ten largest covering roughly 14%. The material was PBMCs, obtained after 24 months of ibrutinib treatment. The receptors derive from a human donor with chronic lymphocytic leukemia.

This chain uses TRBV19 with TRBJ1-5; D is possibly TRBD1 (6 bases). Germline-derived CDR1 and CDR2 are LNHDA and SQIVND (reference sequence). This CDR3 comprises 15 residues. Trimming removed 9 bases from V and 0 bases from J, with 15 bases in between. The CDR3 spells CASRRDTYSNQPQHF. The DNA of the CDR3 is TGTGCCAGCCGGCGGGACACTTATAGCAATCAGCCCCAGCATTTT.

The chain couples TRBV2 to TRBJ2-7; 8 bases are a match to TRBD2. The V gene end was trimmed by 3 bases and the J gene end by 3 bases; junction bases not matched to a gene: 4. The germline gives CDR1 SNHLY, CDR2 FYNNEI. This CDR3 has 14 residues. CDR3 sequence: CASSESLAGYEQYF. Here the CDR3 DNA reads TGTGCCAGCAGTGAGTCTCTAGCGGGCTACGAGCAGTACTTC.

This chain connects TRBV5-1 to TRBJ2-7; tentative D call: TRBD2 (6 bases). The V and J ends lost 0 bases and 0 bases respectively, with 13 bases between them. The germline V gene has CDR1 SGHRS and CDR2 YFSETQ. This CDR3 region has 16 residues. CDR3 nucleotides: TGCGCCAGCAGCTTGGGGGGCGGGATCTACTCCTACGAGCAGTACTTC. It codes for CASSLGGGIYSYEQYF. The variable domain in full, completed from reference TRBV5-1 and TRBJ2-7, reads KAGVTQTPRYLIKTRGQQVTLSCSPISGHRSVSWYQQTPGQGLQFLFEYFSETQRNKGNFPGRFSGRQFSNSRSEMNVSTLELGDSALYLCASSLGGGIYSYEQYFGPGTRLTVT.

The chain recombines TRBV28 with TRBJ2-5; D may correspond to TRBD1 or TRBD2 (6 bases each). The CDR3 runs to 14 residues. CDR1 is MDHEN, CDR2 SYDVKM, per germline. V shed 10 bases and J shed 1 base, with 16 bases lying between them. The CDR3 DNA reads TGTGCCACCGAGGGGGGAGAATCCCAAGAGACCCAGTACTTC. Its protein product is CATEGGESQETQYF.

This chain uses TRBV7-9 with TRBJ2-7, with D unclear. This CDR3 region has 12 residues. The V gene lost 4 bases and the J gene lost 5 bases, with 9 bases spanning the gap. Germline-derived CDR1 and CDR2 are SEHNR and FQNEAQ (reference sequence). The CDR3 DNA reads TGTGCCAGCAGCTCTCACTGGAACGAGCAGTACTTC. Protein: CASSSHWNEQYF.

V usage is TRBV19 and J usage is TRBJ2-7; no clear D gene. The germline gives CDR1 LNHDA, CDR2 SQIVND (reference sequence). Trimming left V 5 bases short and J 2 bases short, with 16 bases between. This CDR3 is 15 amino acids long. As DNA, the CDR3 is TGTGCCAGTAGTTTAGGCCAACTCCCAACCTACGAGCAGTACTTC. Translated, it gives CASSLGQLPTYEQYF. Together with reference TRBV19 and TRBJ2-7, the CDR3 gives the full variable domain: DGGITQSPKYLFRKEGQNVTLSCEQNLNHDAMYWYRQDPGQGLRLIYYSQIVNDFQKGDIAEGYSVSREKKESFPLTVTSAQKNPTAFYLCASSLGQLPTYEQYFGPGTRLTVT.

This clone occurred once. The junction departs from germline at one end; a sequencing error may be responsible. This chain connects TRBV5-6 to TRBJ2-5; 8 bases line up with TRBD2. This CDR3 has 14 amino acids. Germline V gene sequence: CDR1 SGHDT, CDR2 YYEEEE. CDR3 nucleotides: TGTGCCAGCACCTTGGGCGGGAGGTGGGAGACCCAGTACTTC. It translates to CASTLGGRWETQYF.

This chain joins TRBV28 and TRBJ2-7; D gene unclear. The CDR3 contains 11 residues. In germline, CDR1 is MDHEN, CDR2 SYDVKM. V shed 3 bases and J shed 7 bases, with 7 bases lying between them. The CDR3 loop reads CASSFMWEQYF. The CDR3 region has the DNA TGTGCCAGCAGTTTTATGTGGGAGCAGTACTTC.

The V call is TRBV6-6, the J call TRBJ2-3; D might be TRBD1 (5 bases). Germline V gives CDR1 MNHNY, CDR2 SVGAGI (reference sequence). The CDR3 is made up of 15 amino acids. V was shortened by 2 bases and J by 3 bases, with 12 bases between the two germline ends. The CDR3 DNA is TGTGCCAGCAGTTACGCAGGGAAGAGAACAGATACGCAGTATTTT. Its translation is CASSYAGKRTDTQYF.

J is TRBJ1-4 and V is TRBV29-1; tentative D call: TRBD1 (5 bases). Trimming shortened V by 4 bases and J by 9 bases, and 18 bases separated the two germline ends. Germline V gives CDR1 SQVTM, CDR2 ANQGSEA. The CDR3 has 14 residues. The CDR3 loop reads CSVAREGGSQKLFF. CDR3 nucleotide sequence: TGCAGCGTTGCCAGGGAGGGTGGTAGTCAAAAACTGTTTTTT.

CDR3 nucleotide sequence: TGTGCCAGCAGCTCAAATCAGCCCCAGCATTTT. Its protein product is CASSSNQPQHF. This chain joins TRBV6-6 and TRBJ1-5; D is unresolved. Germline V gives CDR1 MNHNY, CDR2 SVGAGI (reference sequence). There are 11 residues in the CDR3. Trimming left V 6 bases short and J 4 bases short, with 4 bases between.

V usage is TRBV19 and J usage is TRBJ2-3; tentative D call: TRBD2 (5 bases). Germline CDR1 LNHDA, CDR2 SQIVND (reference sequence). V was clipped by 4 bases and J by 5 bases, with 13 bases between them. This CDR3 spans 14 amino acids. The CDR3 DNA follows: TGTGCCAGTAGTAGATGGGAGAGTAAAGATACGCAGTATTTT. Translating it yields CASSRWESKDTQYF.

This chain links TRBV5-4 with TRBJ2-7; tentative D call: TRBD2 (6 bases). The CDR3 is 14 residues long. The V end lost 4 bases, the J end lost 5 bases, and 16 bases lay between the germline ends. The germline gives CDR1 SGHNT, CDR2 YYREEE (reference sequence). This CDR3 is CASSHRLGADEQYF. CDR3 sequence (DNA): TGTGCCAGCAGCCATAGACTAGGAGCCGACGAGCAGTACTTC. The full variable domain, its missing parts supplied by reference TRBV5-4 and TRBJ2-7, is ETGVTQSPTHLIKTRGQQVTLRCSSQSGHNTVSWYQQALGQGPQFIFQYYREEENGRGNFPPRFSGLQFPNYSSELNVNALELDDSALYLCASSHRLGADEQYFGPGTRLTVT.

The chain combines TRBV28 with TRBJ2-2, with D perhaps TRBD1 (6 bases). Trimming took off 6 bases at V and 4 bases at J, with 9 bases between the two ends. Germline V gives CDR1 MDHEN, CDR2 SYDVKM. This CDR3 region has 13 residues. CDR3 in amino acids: CASRSGVTGELFF. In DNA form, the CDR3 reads TGTGCCAGCAGATCAGGGGTCACCGGGGAGCTGTTTTTT.

Here the CDR3 DNA reads TGTGCCAGCAGGCCATACGGGAGTTTAGAGACCCAGTACTTC. Amino acids: CASRPYGSLETQYF. The chain uses TRBV6-5 and TRBJ2-5; D perhaps matches TRBD2 (6 bases). The V gene lost 6 bases and the J gene lost 4 bases, with 15 bases spanning the gap. The CDR3 covers 14 residues. Germline V lookup: CDR1 MNHEY, CDR2 SVGAGI.

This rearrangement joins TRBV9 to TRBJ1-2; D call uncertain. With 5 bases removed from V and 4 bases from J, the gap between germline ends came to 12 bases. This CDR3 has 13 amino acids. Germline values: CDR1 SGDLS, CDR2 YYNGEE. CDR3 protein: CASRAPAGYGYTF. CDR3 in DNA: TGTGCCAGCAGAGCCCCTGCGGGCTATGGCTACACCTTC.

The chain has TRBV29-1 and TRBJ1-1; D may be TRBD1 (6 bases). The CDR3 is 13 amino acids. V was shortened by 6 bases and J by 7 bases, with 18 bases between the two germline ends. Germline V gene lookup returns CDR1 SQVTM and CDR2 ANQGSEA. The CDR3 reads CSVGEGGRNEAFF. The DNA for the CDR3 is TGCAGCGTGGGAGAAGGGGGGCGAAATGAAGCTTTCTTT.

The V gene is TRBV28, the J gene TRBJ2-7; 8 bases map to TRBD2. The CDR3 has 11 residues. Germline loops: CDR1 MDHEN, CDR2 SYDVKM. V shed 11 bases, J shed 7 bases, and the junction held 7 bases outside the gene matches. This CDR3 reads CAVAGPREQYF. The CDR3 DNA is TGTGCCGTAGCGGGACCCAGGGAGCAGTACTTC.

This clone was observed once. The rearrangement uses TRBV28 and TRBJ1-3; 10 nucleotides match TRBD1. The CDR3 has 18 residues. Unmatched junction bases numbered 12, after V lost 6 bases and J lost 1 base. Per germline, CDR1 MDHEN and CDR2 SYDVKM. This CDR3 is CASRPGQGGSSSGNTIYF. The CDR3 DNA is TGTGCCAGCAGACCAGGACAGGGGGGATCTTCGTCTGGAAACACCATATATTTT.

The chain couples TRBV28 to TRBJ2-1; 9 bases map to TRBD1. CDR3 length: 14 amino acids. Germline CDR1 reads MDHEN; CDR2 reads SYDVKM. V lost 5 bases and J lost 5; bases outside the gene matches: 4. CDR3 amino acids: CASSEGTGNNEQFF. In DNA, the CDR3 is TGTGCCAGCAGTGAAGGGACAGGGAACAATGAGCAGTTCTTC.

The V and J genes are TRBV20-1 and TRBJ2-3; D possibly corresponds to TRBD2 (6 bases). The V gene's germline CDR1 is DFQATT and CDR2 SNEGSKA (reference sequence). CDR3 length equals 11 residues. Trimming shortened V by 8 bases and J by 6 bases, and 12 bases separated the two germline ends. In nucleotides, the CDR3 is TGCAGTTCCACTAGCAGGGATACGCAGTATTTT. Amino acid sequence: CSSTSRDTQYF.

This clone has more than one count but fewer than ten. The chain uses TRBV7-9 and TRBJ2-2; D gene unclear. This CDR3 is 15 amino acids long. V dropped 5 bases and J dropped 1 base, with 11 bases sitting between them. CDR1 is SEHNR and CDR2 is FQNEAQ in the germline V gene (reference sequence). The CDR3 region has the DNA TGTGCCAGCAGCCAATCCCCAGGGAACACCGGGGAGCTGTTTTTT. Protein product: CASSQSPGNTGELFF. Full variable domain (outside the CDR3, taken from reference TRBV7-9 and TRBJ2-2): DTGVSQNPRHKITKRGQNVTFRCDPISEHNRLYWYRQTLGQGPEFLTYFQNEAQLEKSRLLSDRFSAERPKGSFSTLEIQRTEQGDSAMYLCASSQSPGNTGELFFGEGSRLTVL.

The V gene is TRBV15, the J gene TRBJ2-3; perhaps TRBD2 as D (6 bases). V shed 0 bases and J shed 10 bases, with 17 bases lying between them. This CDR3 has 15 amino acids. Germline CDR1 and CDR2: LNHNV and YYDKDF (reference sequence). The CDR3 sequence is CATSRDDSATGAQYF. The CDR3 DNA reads TGTGCCACCAGCAGAGATGATAGCGCGACGGGGGCGCAGTATTTT.

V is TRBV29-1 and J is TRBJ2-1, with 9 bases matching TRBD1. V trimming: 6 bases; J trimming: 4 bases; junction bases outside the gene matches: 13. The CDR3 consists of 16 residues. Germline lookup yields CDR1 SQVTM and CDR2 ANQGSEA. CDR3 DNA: TGCAGCGTCCCTCCCGCCGGGACAGGGTCGTACAATGAGCAGTTCTTC. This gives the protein CSVPPAGTGSYNEQFF.

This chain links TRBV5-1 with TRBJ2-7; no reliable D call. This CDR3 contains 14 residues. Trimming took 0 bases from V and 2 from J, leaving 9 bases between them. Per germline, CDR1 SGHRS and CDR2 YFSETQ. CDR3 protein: CASSLDLGTYEQYF. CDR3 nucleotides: TGCGCCAGCAGCTTGGATCTGGGGACCTACGAGCAGTACTTC. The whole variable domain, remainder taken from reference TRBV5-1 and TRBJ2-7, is KAGVTQTPRYLIKTRGQQVTLSCSPISGHRSVSWYQQTPGQGLQFLFEYFSETQRNKGNFPGRFSGRQFSNSRSEMNVSTLELGDSALYLCASSLDLGTYEQYFGPGTRLTVT.

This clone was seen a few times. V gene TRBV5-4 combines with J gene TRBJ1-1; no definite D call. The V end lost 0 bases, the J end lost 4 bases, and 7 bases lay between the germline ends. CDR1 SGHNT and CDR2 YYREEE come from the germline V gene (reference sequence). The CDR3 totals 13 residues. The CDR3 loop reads CASSLVKSTEAFF. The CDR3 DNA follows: TGTGCCAGCAGCTTGGTAAAGTCCACTGAAGCTTTCTTT.

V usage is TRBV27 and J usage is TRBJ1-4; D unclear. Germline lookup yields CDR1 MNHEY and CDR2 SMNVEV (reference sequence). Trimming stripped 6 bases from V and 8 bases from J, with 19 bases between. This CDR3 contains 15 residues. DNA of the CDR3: TGTGCCAGCAGCCGTGGCCCCAACCGAGGGGAAAAACTGTTTTTT. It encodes CASSRGPNRGEKLFF. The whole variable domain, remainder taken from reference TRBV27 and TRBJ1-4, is EAQVTQNPRYLITVTGKKLTVTCSQNMNHEYMSWYRQDPGLGLRQIYYSMNVEVTDKGDVPEGYKVSRKEKRNFPLILESPSPNQTSLYFCASSRGPNRGEKLFFGSGTQLSVL.

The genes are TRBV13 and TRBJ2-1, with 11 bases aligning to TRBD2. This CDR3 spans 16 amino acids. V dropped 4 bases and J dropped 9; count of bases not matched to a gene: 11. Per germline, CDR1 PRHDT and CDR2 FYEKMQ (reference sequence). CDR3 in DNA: TGTGCCAGCAGCTACCCGGGACTAGCGGAAGGAAGTGAGCAGTTCTTC. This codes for CASSYPGLAEGSEQFF.

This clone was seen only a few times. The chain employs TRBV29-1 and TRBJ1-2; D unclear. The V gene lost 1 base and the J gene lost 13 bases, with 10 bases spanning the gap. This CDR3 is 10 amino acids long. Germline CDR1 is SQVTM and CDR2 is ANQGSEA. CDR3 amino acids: CSVEVGPSTF. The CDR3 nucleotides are TGCAGCGTTGAAGTAGGCCCCTCCACCTTC.

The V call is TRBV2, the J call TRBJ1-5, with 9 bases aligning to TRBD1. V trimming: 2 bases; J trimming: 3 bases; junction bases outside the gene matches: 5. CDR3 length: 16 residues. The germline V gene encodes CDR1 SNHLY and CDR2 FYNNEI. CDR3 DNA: TGTGCCAGCAGTGAAACCGGGACAGGGAACAATCAGCCCCAGCATTTT. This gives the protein CASSETGTGNNQPQHF. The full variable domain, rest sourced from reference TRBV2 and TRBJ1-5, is EPEVTQTPSHQVTQMGQEVILRCVPISNHLYFYWYRQILGQKVEFLVSFYNNEISEKSEIFDDQFSVERPDGSNFTLKIRSTKLEDSAMYFCASSETGTGNNQPQHFGDGTRLSIL.

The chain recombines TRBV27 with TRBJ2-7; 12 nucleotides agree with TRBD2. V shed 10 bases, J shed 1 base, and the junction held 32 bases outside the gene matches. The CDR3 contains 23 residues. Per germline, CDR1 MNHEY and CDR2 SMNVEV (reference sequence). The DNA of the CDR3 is TGTGCCATTAGAGACAGGCGCGGCAGACCTTGGGCGACTAGCGGGAGTACTTCCTACGAGCAGTACTTC. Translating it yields CAIRDRRGRPWATSGSTSYEQYF.

CDR3 bases: TGTGCCAGCAGCCCCCGGGACAGTGGTGGAGCTAGCACGCAGTATTTT. Translated: CASSPRDSGGASTQYF. This chain joins TRBV11-3 and TRBJ2-3, with 7 bases lining up with TRBD1. V trimming: 5 bases; J trimming: 9 bases; junction bases outside the gene matches: 17. The CDR3 length is 16 residues. CDR1 is SGHNT and CDR2 is YENEEA in the germline V gene.